These T cell receptor beta chains were read from a single sample in a study of a mutant IDH1 vaccine in newly diagnosed glioma. These TCRs' antigens remain unknown. Clones were read by immunoSEQ multiplex PCR, and TCRdb kept only the in-frame ones, dropping some. The data contain approximately 40,000 clones, over 80% of them singletons. The material sequenced was PBMCs, taken from a glioma patient whose treatment included an IDH1 peptide vaccine. Source of these receptors: a middle-aged man with glioma. Each CDR3 is given with its conserved first and last residue. The D gene is left open where the match is weak. A row's size may be missing; if present it is once, few, many or a size class.

J gene | D gene | V gene | clone size | CDR3 protein | CDR3 DNA
TRBJ2-1 | TRBD2 | TRBV6-1 | few | CASSLQGLTPWFF | TGTGCCAGCAGCCTTCAGGGACTAACTCCTTGGTTCTTC
TRBJ1-1 | . | TRBV20-1 | few | CSATPKTEAFF | TGCAGTGCTACTCCAAAAACTGAAGCTTTCTTT
TRBJ2-7 | TRBD1 | TRBV6-6 | . | CASRPGTGSSYEQYF | TGTGCCAGCAGACCCGGGACAGGCAGCTCCTACGAGCAGTACTTC
TRBJ2-1 | . | TRBV5-8 | once | CASSPVGGRQFF | TGTGCCAGCAGCCCAGTCGGGGGCAGGCAGTTCTTC
TRBJ2-7 | . | TRBV18 | . | CASSPSDRSYEQYF | TGTGCCAGCTCACCATCCGACAGGAGCTACGAGCAGTACTTC
TRBJ2-7 | . | TRBV4-3 | . | CASSQVMGIPTGEQYF | TGCGCCAGCAGCCAAGTCATGGGGATCCCGACGGGCGAGCAGTACTTC
TRBJ2-3 | . | TRBV12-5 | medium-sized | CASASRPDTQYF | TGTGCTAGTGCCTCAAGACCAGATACGCAGTATTTT
TRBJ1-1 | . | TRBV19 | . | CASSITANTEAFF | TGTGCCAGTAGTATTACAGCGAACACTGAAGCTTTCTTT
TRBJ2-7 | . | TRBV6-5 | . | CAPRGDVYEQYF | TGTGCGCCTCGCGGGGACGTCTACGAGCAGTACTTC
TRBJ2-7 | . | TRBV15 | . | CATSRDRGPYEQYF | TGTGCCACCAGCAGAGACAGGGGCCCGTACGAGCAGTACTTC
TRBJ2-7 | . | TRBV13 | . | CASSFWGVRGEQYF | TGTGCCAGCAGCTTTTGGGGGGTTCGCGGCGAGCAGTACTTC
TRBJ1-1 | . | TRBV5-6 | once | CASSLGRAAFF | TGTGCCAGCAGCTTGGGGAGAGCAGCTTTCTTT
TRBJ2-3 | . | TRBV9 | . | CASSDRLDTQYF | TGTGCCAGCAGTGACCGTTTGGATACGCAGTATTTT
TRBJ2-5 | . | TRBV7-3 | . | CASSRQERETQYF | TGTGCCAGCAGCCGACAGGAACGAGAGACCCAGTACTTC
TRBJ2-4 | TRBD1 | TRBV7-2 | once | CASSPSGQGHIQYF | TGTGCCAGCAGCCCGAGCGGACAGGGGCACATTCAGTACTTC
TRBJ2-5 | . | TRBV5-1 | . | CASSLVKETQYF | TGCGCCAGCAGCTTAGTGAAAGAGACCCAGTACTTC
TRBJ1-2 | TRBD1 | TRBV19 | . | CATSGTGNYGYTF | TGTGCCACCTCCGGGACAGGGAACTATGGCTACACCTTC
TRBJ1-1 | . | TRBV28 | . | CASSLGGQDTEAFF | TGTGCCAGCAGTTTAGGGGGGCAAGACACTGAAGCTTTCTTT
TRBJ2-7 | . | TRBV2 | . | CASTHPGEASYEQYF | TGTGCCAGCACCCATCCGGGGGAGGCCTCCTACGAGCAGTACTTC
TRBJ1-2 | . | TRBV6-1 | few | CASRPRGVYGYTF | TGTGCCAGCAGACCTAGGGGAGTCTATGGCTACACCTTC
TRBJ2-1 | . | TRBV5-1 | . | CASSLDLAFREQFF | TGCGCCAGCAGCTTGGACCTAGCCTTCCGGGAGCAGTTCTTC
TRBJ2-7 | . | TRBV19 | few | CASSMARNYEQYF | TGTGCCAGTAGTATGGCTAGAAACTACGAGCAGTACTTC
TRBJ1-6 | . | TRBV7-8 | . | CASSLYRRSSPLHF | TGTGCCAGCAGCTTATACAGGAGGAGTTCACCCCTCCACTTT
TRBJ2-4 | . | TRBV7-2 | few | CASSLLDLGGSIQYF | TGTGCCAGCAGCTTACTGGACTTGGGGGGAAGCATTCAGTACTTC
TRBJ2-1 | TRBD2 | TRBV7-9 | . | CASSRPGLAGGSYNEQFF | TGTGCCAGCAGCCGGCCGGGACTAGCGGGAGGATCCTACAATGAGCAGTTCTTC
TRBJ1-2 | . | TRBV27 | . | CASSSAEEAVYYTF | TGTGCCAGCAGCTCGGCCGAAGAGGCGGTGTACTACACCTTC
TRBJ1-4 | TRBD1 | TRBV7-9 | few | CASSIQGAAREKLFF | TGTGCCAGCAGCATACAGGGGGCAGCTCGGGAAAAACTGTTTTTT
TRBJ2-1 | TRBD2 | TRBV9 | . | CASSVVAGDNNEQFF | TGTGCCAGCAGCGTAGTAGCGGGAGATAACAATGAGCAGTTCTTC
TRBJ2-7 | . | TRBV29-1 | . | CSVARDYEQYF | TGCAGCGTTGCCAGGGACTACGAGCAGTACTTC
TRBJ1-4 | TRBD1 | TRBV5-4 | once | CASSPGPGTGNEKLFF | TGTGCCAGCAGCCCGGGCCCCGGGACAGGGAATGAAAAACTGTTTTTT
TRBJ2-5 | TRBD2 | TRBV7-3 | . | CASSLGGRARETQYF | TGTGCCAGCAGCTTAGGCGGGAGGGCCCGGGAGACCCAGTACTTC
TRBJ2-1 | . | TRBV9 | . | CASSLGTTSSYNEQFF | TGTGCCAGCAGCCTCGGGACCACAAGCTCCTACAATGAGCAGTTCTTC
TRBJ2-2 | . | TRBV9 | . | CASSVVAGSALLNTGELFF | TGTGCCAGCAGCGTAGTTGCGGGTAGCGCCTTACTAAACACCGGGGAGCTGTTTTTT
TRBJ1-2 | . | TRBV5-1 | . | CASSLEGDYGYTF | TGCGCCAGCAGCTTGGAAGGGGATTATGGCTACACCTTC
TRBJ2-7 | . | TRBV19 | . | CASSLGFGTYEQYF | TGTGCCAGTAGTTTGGGGTTTGGGACCTACGAGCAGTACTTC
TRBJ2-4 | . | TRBV2 | . | CASTRDGKNIQYF | TGTGCCAGCACCAGGGACGGCAAAAACATTCAGTACTTC
TRBJ1-1 | TRBD1 | TRBV7-2 | . | CASRRDRGHKNTEAFF | TGTGCCAGCAGAAGGGACAGGGGGCATAAGAACACTGAAGCTTTCTTT
TRBJ1-2 | TRBD1 | TRBV14 | . | CASSQEHRTGKKEYGYTF | TGTGCCAGCAGCCAAGAACATAGGACAGGGAAGAAGGAATATGGCTACACCTTC
TRBJ2-7 | TRBD2 | TRBV28 | once | CASGSPRTSTYEQYF | TGTGCCAGCGGTTCCCCACGGACTAGCACCTACGAGCAGTACTTC
TRBJ1-2 | . | TRBV10-3 | . | CATQQINYGYTF | TGTGCCACCCAACAGATAAACTATGGCTACACCTTC
TRBJ2-7 | . | TRBV11-3 | . | CASSANRVEQYF | TGTGCCAGCAGCGCGAACAGGGTCGAGCAGTACTTC
TRBJ1-1 | . | TRBV6-5 | . | CASSLGPEAFF | TGTGCCAGCAGTTTAGGGCCTGAAGCTTTCTTT
TRBJ2-7 | . | TRBV6-5 | few | CASSYFGNPYEQYF | TGTGCCAGCAGTTACTTTGGTAATCCCTACGAGCAGTACTTC
TRBJ2-7 | TRBD2 | TRBV5-6 | . | CASSRLANEQYF | TGTGCCAGCAGCCGACTAGCGAACGAGCAGTACTTC
TRBJ1-3 | . | TRBV19 | . | CASSYQRNTIYF | TGTGCCAGTAGTTATCAGAGGAACACCATATATTTT
TRBJ2-7 | . | TRBV6-5 | . | CASSYPGRHEQYF | TGTGCCAGCAGTTACCCAGGAAGGCACGAGCAGTACTTC
TRBJ2-1 | . | TRBV21-1 | . | CASSKGEKSSYNEQFF | TGTGCCAGCAGCAAAGGGGAGAAAAGCTCCTACAATGAGCAGTTCTTC
TRBJ2-7 | . | TRBV7-8 | . | CASRGQTHYEQYF | TGTGCCAGCCGGGGGCAGACCCACTACGAGCAGTACTTC
TRBJ1-5 | . | TRBV7-2 | . | CASSSSYGQPQHF | TGTGCCAGCAGCTCCTCGTACGGTCAGCCCCAGCATTTT
TRBJ2-5 | TRBD2 | TRBV9 | . | CASSAAGGYQETQYF | TGTGCCAGCAGCGCCGCGGGGGGTTATCAAGAGACCCAGTACTTC
TRBJ2-3 | TRBD2 | TRBV6-6 | . | CASSYAGGRRTDTQYF | TGTGCCAGCAGTTACGCCGGCGGGAGGCGCACAGATACGCAGTATTTT